This passage covers 12 T cell receptor beta chains from one sample sequenced in a study of cytomegalovirus exposure and HLA in healthy donors listed by TCRdb under 2017. The library came from the immunoSEQ multiplex PCR assay. TCRdb provides this immuneACCESS table in a form limited to in-frame rearrangements. Some clones are lacking; in checked studies, under half of them reflect an unresolved V gene, and why the rest are absent is not known. The sample table contains almost 200,000 clones; only one count was recorded for roughly three quarters of them. The ten largest make up around 1.2% of the sample. Sequenced sample: PBMCs. These receptors all come from a woman in her thirties in good health and CMV-seronegative.

For this clone: Germline and junction disagree at one end, which may indicate a read error. For the CDR3, the DNA is TGTGCCACGTGGGACAGGGACCAAAGAAAACCCTTTTTT. Encoded protein: CATWDRDQRKPFF. The rearrangement uses TRBV28 and TRBJ1-5; 9 nucleotides agree with TRBD1. The CDR3 sequence is 13 residues long. Per the germline V gene, CDR1 is MDHEN and CDR2 is SYDVKM.

J is TRBJ2-2 and V is TRBV5-1; no clear D. This CDR3 region has 14 residues. Germline V gene sequence: CDR1 SGHRS, CDR2 YFSETQ. Trimming took 3 bases from V and 0 from J, leaving 6 bases between them. The CDR3 DNA is TGCGCCAGCAGCTCGGTGCCGAACACCGGGGAGCTGTTTTTT. It is translated as CASSSVPNTGELFF. The full variable domain, with the rest looked up from reference TRBV5-1 and TRBJ2-2, is KAGVTQTPRYLIKTRGQQVTLSCSPISGHRSVSWYQQTPGQGLQFLFEYFSETQRNKGNFPGRFSGRQFSNSRSEMNVSTLELGDSALYLCASSSVPNTGELFFGEGSRLTVL.

In this sample, this clone turned up a few times. J is TRBJ1-2 and V is TRBV29-1, with D unclear. CDR1 and CDR2 (germline): SQVTM, ANQGSEA. Trimming removed 2 bases at V and 5 bases at J, with 3 bases between. The CDR3 covers 10 residues. The CDR3 region has the DNA TGCAGCGTTGAATATTATGGCTACACCTTC. It encodes CSVEYYGYTF.

The chain carries TRBV10-3 and TRBJ1-5; 8 bases match TRBD1. This CDR3 is built from 15 residues. Germline CDR1 reads ENHRY; CDR2 reads SYGVKD. The V and J ends lost 6 bases and 1 base, in that order; junction bases with no gene match: 5. CDR3 bases: TGTGCCATCAGCCCCCAGGGGGCGAGCAATCAGCCCCAGCATTTT. Its protein is CAISPQGASNQPQHF.

The chain joins TRBV6-6 to TRBJ1-6; the D gene is possibly TRBD1 (5 bases). The ends were cut back, 2 bases at V and 7 bases at J, with 15 bases in the middle. The length of the CDR3 is 16 residues. Germline CDR1 reads MNHNY; CDR2 reads SVGAGI (reference sequence). The CDR3 sequence is CASSYTSNGGNSPLHF. In DNA, the CDR3 is TGTGCCAGCAGTTACACTTCCAACGGGGGGAATTCACCCCTCCACTTT.

The chain carries TRBV5-1 and TRBJ1-5, with a tentative D call TRBD1 (5 bases). Trimming stripped 0 bases from V and 6 bases from J, with 10 bases between. This CDR3 contains 14 residues. The V gene's germline CDR1 is SGHRS and CDR2 YFSETQ. CDR3: CASSLALGGQPQHF. CDR3 DNA sequence: TGCGCCAGCAGCTTGGCCTTGGGGGGTCAGCCCCAGCATTTT.

The chain recombines TRBV18 with TRBJ2-7; tentatively, D is TRBD1 (5 bases). The germline V gene has CDR1 KGHSH and CDR2 LQKENI. The CDR3 runs to 15 residues. Trimming left V 3 bases short and J 6 bases short, with 18 bases between. CDR3 sequence: CASSPVGQGPSEQYF. As DNA, the CDR3 is TGTGCCAGCTCACCTGTTGGACAAGGCCCCTCCGAGCAGTACTTC.

The V gene is TRBV2, the J gene TRBJ2-7; no clear D. This CDR3 spans 16 amino acids. Germline CDR1 reads SNHLY; CDR2 reads FYNNEI. Trimming removed 0 bases at V and 0 bases at J, with 12 bases between. CDR3 region: CASSEAARAGSYEQYF. The CDR3 nucleotides are TGTGCCAGCAGTGAAGCGGCTCGAGCAGGCTCCTACGAGCAGTACTTC.

This chain uses TRBV7-2 with TRBJ2-7; D might be TRBD2 (6 bases). The V and J ends lost 5 bases and 2 bases respectively, with 10 bases between them. CDR1 is SGHTA and CDR2 is FQGNSA in the germline V gene. CDR3 length: 13 amino acids. The CDR3 nucleotides read TGTGCCAGCAGCACCGCTAGCGCCTACGAGCAGTACTTC. It yields the protein CASSTASAYEQYF.

The chain is built from TRBV28 and TRBJ2-5, with a tentative D call TRBD1 (6 bases). The germline V gene has CDR1 MDHEN and CDR2 SYDVKM. This CDR3 comprises 13 residues. V was pared by 2 bases and J by 4 bases, with 8 bases between. Here the CDR3 reads CASSLGGRETQYF. The CDR3 nucleotides read TGTGCCAGCAGTTTAGGGGGCCGAGAGACCCAGTACTTC.

This sequence joins TRBV6-5 and TRBJ2-5, with a tentative D call TRBD2 (6 bases). Germline V lookup: CDR1 MNHEY, CDR2 SVGAGI. V was pared by 6 bases and J by 5 bases, with 19 bases between. The CDR3 runs to 15 residues. CDR3 loop: CASSPRWLRGETQYF. Written as DNA, the CDR3 is TGTGCCAGCAGCCCCAGGTGGCTTCGGGGGGAGACCCAGTACTTC.

The V and J genes are TRBV2 and TRBJ2-2; 11 bases fit TRBD1. From germline, CDR1 is SNHLY and CDR2 FYNNEI. The V segment lost 3 bases and the J segment 6 bases; nucleotides outside the gene matches: 15. This CDR3 is 19 amino acids long. The CDR3 loop reads CASSESGQGAPGSAGELFF. CDR3 DNA sequence: TGTGCCAGCAGTGAGTCCGGACAGGGGGCTCCTGGGTCAGCCGGGGAGCTGTTTTTT.